The T cell receptor beta chain under discussion was sequenced for a study of shared clonotypes between healthy human individuals. This CDR3 region has 17 residues. It was roughly 0.3 ug DNA, approximately 30,000 T cell genomes, that went into each replicate PCR of unsorted PBMC. Repertoires were generated with immunoSEQ multiplex PCR, while TCRdb's copy carries only in-frame clones and drops some. The table has over 400,000 clones, approximately 80% seen once. The source is a middle-aged woman in good health. Some clones in this sample may be carry-over from other donors' samples. The material sequenced was PBMCs. This rearrangement joins TRBV21-1 to TRBJ1-1. TRBV21-1 is a documented pseudogene. This chain's CDR3 is CASSKAQRGRGTTEAFF. In DNA, the CDR3 is TGTGCCAGCAGCAAAGCGCAGCGGGGGCGCGGGACGACTGAAGCTTTCTTT.